This passage covers 27 T cell receptor beta chains from one sample sequenced in a study of glioma-infiltrating T cells. TCR alpha and beta CDR3 regions were amplified from RNA using iRepertoire nested multiplex PCR. MiXCR, run by TCRdb on the multiplex PCR reads, gives a single entry per CDR3 protein. The sample has about 3,300 distinct CDR3 sequences, roughly 85% seen once. The specimen was glioma tissue, nonneoplastic brain tissue, or PBMCs (not recorded which). The receptors stem from a human donor with low-grade glioma or glioblastoma, undergoing nonglioma brain surgery, or in good health (not recorded which).

In regard to this clonotype: Within a library made for alpha chains, this beta chain is off target, and its count is uninformative. The rearrangement joins TRBV6-1 to TRBJ1-2; 10 positions agree with TRBD1. CDR3 length: 15 amino acids. Germline V gene lookup returns CDR1 MNHNS and CDR2 SASEGT. With 6 bases clipped from V and 0 bases from J, the junction kept 4 bases outside the gene matches. CDR3 bases: TGTGCCAGCAGGACGGGACAGGGGCCTAACTATGGCTACACCTTC. Translated, it gives CASRTGQGPNYGYTF.

Details on this clonotype: This beta chain lies outside the target of a library built for alpha chains; its clone size means little. V usage is TRBV6-1 and J usage is TRBJ2-2, with D maybe TRBD2 (6 bases). In germline, CDR1 is MNHNS, CDR2 SASEGT. The CDR3 totals 16 residues. Trimming took 6 bases from V and 6 from J, leaving 20 bases between them. The CDR3 DNA is TGTGCCAGCAGCCAAGGTTGGAGGGCCGATTCCGGGGAGCTGTTTTTT. Protein: CASSQGWRADSGELFF.

Remarks on this clonotype: A library made for alpha chains picked up this beta chain off target, so its size means little. The J gene is TRBJ2-7, the V gene TRBV20-1; the D is unclear. CDR1 is DFQATT, CDR2 SNEGSKA, per germline (reference sequence). The CDR3 contains 12 residues. The V gene lost 5 bases and the J gene lost 1 base, with 9 bases spanning the gap. CDR3 DNA sequence: TGCAGTGCTGCTAGGGATTCCTACGAGCAGTACTTC. It specifies CSAARDSYEQYF.

In its sample, this clonotype was seen a few times. This beta chain lies outside the target of a library built for alpha chains; its clone size means little. This chain links TRBV6-6 with TRBJ1-2; D uncertain. Trimming stripped 2 bases from V and 3 bases from J, with 7 bases between. CDR3 length: 13 residues. CDR1 is MNHNY, CDR2 SVGAGI, per germline (reference sequence). The CDR3 region is CASSYHTDYGYTF. CDR3 DNA: TGTGCCAGCAGTTACCACACCGACTATGGCTACACCTTC.

In the case of this clonotype: This beta chain is an unintended read in a library built for alpha chains; its size means little. The CDR3 DNA is TGTGCCAGCAGTGAGGACTACCTCAATGAGCAGTTCTTC. Translated, it gives CASSEDYLNEQFF. The chain links TRBV2 to TRBJ2-1; TRBD2 might be the D (6 bases). Germline V lookup: CDR1 SNHLY, CDR2 FYNNEI. This CDR3 spans 13 amino acids. V lost 3 bases to trimming and J lost 6 bases, with 9 bases between them.

Concerning this clonotype: Because this beta chain is a stray read in a library intended to capture alpha chains, its abundance should not be given much weight. V gene TRBV27 combines with J gene TRBJ2-3; D may be TRBD1 (6 bases). Trimming pared 8 bases from V and 3 bases from J, leaving 15 bases between. The CDR3 covers 14 residues. The germline gives CDR1 MNHEY, CDR2 SMNVEV (reference sequence). CDR3 coding DNA: TGTGCCAGCCCGGACAGCCGCTGGACAGATACGCAGTATTTT. It specifies CASPDSRWTDTQYF.

Comments on this clonotype: Its ends do not fully match the called genes, so a read error is possible. Little can be read into the size of this beta chain, an off-target read in a library designed for alpha chains. V and J are TRBV6-6 and TRBJ1-5; 10 bases agree with TRBD1. The germline CDR1 and CDR2 sequences are MNHNY and SVGAGI (reference sequence). The CDR3 is 15 residues long. CDR3 region: CVSRQPGQGYQPQHF. The CDR3 nucleotides are TGTGTCAGCAGACAACCGGGACAGGGGTATCAGCCCCAGCATTTT.

In the case of this clonotype: This beta chain turned up in a library designed for alpha chains; as an off-target read, its abundance says little. This chain connects TRBV20-1 to TRBJ2-5, with D perhaps TRBD2 (6 bases). V lost 0 bases and J 4 bases, leaving 15 bases between the germline ends. The germline gives CDR1 DFQATT, CDR2 SNEGSKA (reference sequence). The CDR3 is made up of 15 amino acids. The CDR3 DNA reads TGCAGTGCTAGAGACCTAAGGAGGGCCGGAGAGACCCAGTACTTC. It translates to CSARDLRRAGETQYF.

On this clonotype itself: This beta chain appears as a stray read in a library generated for alpha chains; its size is not informative. The J gene is TRBJ2-7, the V gene TRBV19; D is perhaps TRBD1 or TRBD2 (5 bases each). The CDR3 has 14 amino acids. The germline CDR1 and CDR2 sequences are LNHDA and SQIVND (reference sequence). The V gene lost 6 bases and the J gene lost 6 bases, with 18 bases spanning the gap. As DNA, the CDR3 is TGTGCCAGTAGCGCGAGGGGCCCTACGGCCGAGCAGTACTTC. This codes for CASSARGPTAEQYF.

Comment on this clonotype: The library was designed around alpha chains, so this beta chain is a stray read whose abundance carries little weight. This sequence joins TRBV7-2 and TRBJ2-3; D is uncertain. The CDR3 spans 14 residues. Trimming shortened V by 5 bases and J by 0 bases, and 9 bases separated the two germline ends. Looked up from germline, CDR1 is SGHTA and CDR2 is FQGNSA. The CDR3: CASSPRHSTDTQYF. The CDR3 region has the DNA TGTGCCAGCAGCCCCCGCCACAGCACAGATACGCAGTATTTT.

With respect to this clonotype: Because this beta chain is a stray read in a library intended to capture alpha chains, its abundance should not be given much weight. V gene TRBV6-2 or TRBV6-3 combines with J gene TRBJ1-2, with TRBD1 as a possible D gene (5 bases). Germline loops: CDR1 MNHEY, CDR2 SVGEGT. This CDR3 spans 14 amino acids. V lost 0 bases and J lost 2, with 7 bases in between. DNA for the CDR3: TGTGCCAGCAGTTACTCGCGACAGAACTATGGCTACACCTTC. This codes for CASSYSRQNYGYTF.

About this clonotype: This beta chain is off target for a library built for alpha chains, so its abundance means little. This sequence joins TRBV6-2 or TRBV6-3 and TRBJ2-3; 8 bases map to TRBD2. CDR1 is MNHEY and CDR2 is SVGEGT in the germline V gene. This CDR3 comprises 13 residues. V shed 8 bases and J 6 bases; nucleotides not matched to a gene: 7. The CDR3 sequence: CASGGLVPDTQYF. Here the CDR3 DNA reads TGTGCCAGCGGGGGACTAGTCCCGGATACGCAGTATTTT.

As for this clonotype: The library was built for alpha chains, so this beta chain is an off-target read and its size means little. The rearrangement joins TRBV7-6 to TRBJ1-1; D possibly corresponds to TRBD1 (5 bases). Between the trimmed V and J ends, which lost 5 bases and 4 bases, there was a span of 11 bases. The CDR3 consists of 13 residues. Germline CDR1 SGHVS, CDR2 FNYEAQ. This CDR3 reads CASSEGQLTEAFF. The CDR3 DNA sequence: TGTGCCAGCAGCGAGGGGCAGCTCACTGAAGCTTTCTTT.

As for this clonotype: The size of this beta chain means little, since it is a stray read in a library made for alpha chains. CDR3 nucleotides: TGCGCCAGCAGCCTACACCTCCGGGACAGGGTGAATGAGCAGTTCTTC. This sequence encodes CASSLHLRDRVNEQFF. The rearrangement links TRBV4-1 to TRBJ2-1, with 9 bases lining up with TRBD1. CDR3 length: 16 residues. Germline V gene lookup returns CDR1 MGHRA and CDR2 YSYEKL. The junction had 11 bases not matched to a gene; V was cut back by 4 bases and J by 7 bases.

As to this clonotype: Since it is a stray read in a library aimed at alpha chains, this beta chain has a size that is not meaningful. The chain joins TRBV6-2 or TRBV6-3 to TRBJ1-1; no reliable D call. The CDR3 has 12 residues. Deletions cut 2 bases from V and 7 bases from J, with 8 bases between. Germline assignment: CDR1 MNHEY and CDR2 SVGEGT. CDR3 sequence: CASSYPSFEAFF. CDR3 DNA: TGTGCCAGCAGTTACCCATCGTTTGAAGCTTTCTTT.

To note about this clonotype: This beta chain turned up in a library designed for alpha chains; as an off-target read, its abundance says little. The chain is built from TRBV6-2 or TRBV6-3 and TRBJ2-3, with TRBD2 identical over 8 bases. The ends lost 5 bases at V and 4 bases at J; junction bases unmatched: 5. The CDR3 length is 14 residues. The germline V gene encodes CDR1 MNHEY and CDR2 SVGEGT. The chain's CDR3 is CASSPGLVPDTQYF. The CDR3 coding sequence is TGTGCCAGCAGTCCGGGACTAGTACCAGATACGCAGTATTTT.

As for this clonotype: A library made for alpha chains picked up this beta chain off target, so its size means little. The chain couples TRBV5-4 to TRBJ2-7; no reliable D call. This CDR3 is 13 amino acids long. Germline V gene sequence: CDR1 SGHNT, CDR2 YYREEE (reference sequence). V lost 4 bases, J lost 2 bases, and 10 bases lay in between. CDR3 amino acids: CASSPQPPYEQYF. CDR3 in DNA: TGTGCCAGCAGCCCCCAGCCACCCTACGAGCAGTACTTC. The full variable domain, completed using reference TRBV5-4 and TRBJ2-7, is ETGVTQSPTHLIKTRGQQVTLRCSSQSGHNTVSWYQQALGQGPQFIFQYYREEENGRGNFPPRFSGLQFPNYSSELNVNALELDDSALYLCASSPQPPYEQYFGPGTRLTVT.

A word on this clonotype: Little can be read into the size of this beta chain, an off-target read in a library designed for alpha chains. The chain joins TRBV6-5 to TRBJ2-1; D not resolved. Germline V gene data show CDR1 as MNHEY and CDR2 as SVGAGI. Trimming stripped 2 bases from V and 10 bases from J, with 9 bases between. The CDR3 spans 12 residues. CDR3 loop: CASSYGAEEQFF. The CDR3, as DNA: TGTGCCAGCAGTTACGGCGCGGAAGAGCAGTTCTTC.

Points on this clonotype: As an off-target read in a library built for alpha chains, this beta chain has a frequency of little significance. The chain carries TRBV6-4 and TRBJ2-1; TRBD2 might be the D (5 bases). Trimming removed 3 bases from V and 0 bases from J, with 9 bases in between. Germline values: CDR1 MRHNA, CDR2 SNTAGT. The length of the CDR3 is 15 residues. Written as DNA, the CDR3 is TGTGCCAGCAGTGAGGGAGATAGCTCCTACAATGAGCAGTTCTTC. Residues: CASSEGDSSYNEQFF.

As concerns this clonotype: A library made for alpha chains picked up this beta chain off target, so its size means little. The chain carries TRBV20-1 and TRBJ1-1; D ambiguous. The germline V gene has CDR1 DFQATT and CDR2 SNEGSKA (reference sequence). V gave up 0 bases and J gave up 1 base, with 9 bases separating them. This CDR3 contains 14 residues. The CDR3 DNA reads TGCAGTGCTAGAGACTGGACCGCGAACACTGAAGCTTTCTTT. Translated: CSARDWTANTEAFF.

Comment on this clonotype: A library prepared for alpha chains yielded this beta chain as an off-target read; its size is of little meaning. The rearrangement uses TRBV15 and TRBJ1-2; 11 nucleotides agree with TRBD1. V shed 6 bases and J 6 bases; nucleotides not matched to a gene: 12. Germline V gene lookup returns CDR1 LNHNV and CDR2 YYDKDF (reference sequence). The CDR3 is made up of 16 amino acids. CDR3 bases: TGTGCCACCAGTGAGGACAGGGGGCTCGGCACTGATGGCTACACCTTC. This sequence encodes CATSEDRGLGTDGYTF.

Note on this clonotype: A library prepared for alpha chains yielded this beta chain as an off-target read; its size is of little meaning. The chain combines TRBV6-2 or TRBV6-3 with TRBJ2-2; no clear D gene. Trimming took off 9 bases at V and 1 base at J, with 15 bases between the two ends. The CDR3 extends over 15 amino acids. Germline V lookup: CDR1 MNHEY, CDR2 SVGEGT. The CDR3 coding sequence is TGTGCCAGTAAGAACGAACAACTGAACACCGGGGAGCTGTTTTTT. Translating it yields CASKNEQLNTGELFF.

For this clonotype: This beta chain lies outside the target of a library built for alpha chains; its clone size means little. This sequence joins TRBV2 and TRBJ2-7, with a tentative D call TRBD2 (6 bases). The germline CDR1 and CDR2 sequences are SNHLY and FYNNEI. The V gene lost 9 bases and the J gene lost 7 bases, with 13 bases spanning the gap. The length of the CDR3 is 11 residues. In DNA form, the CDR3 reads TGTGCCAGTCAACTAGCTCAAGAGCAGTACTTC. This translates into CASQLAQEQYF. Drawing the rest from reference TRBV2 and TRBJ2-7, the complete variable domain is EPEVTQTPSHQVTQMGQEVILRCVPISNHLYFYWYRQILGQKVEFLVSFYNNEISEKSEIFDDQFSVERPDGSNFTLKIRSTKLEDSAMYFCASQLAQEQYFGPGTRLTVT.

Comment on this clonotype: The library was built for alpha chains, so this beta chain is an off-target read and its size means little. This chain's CDR3 is CASSSRRANSGNTIYF. In DNA form, the CDR3 reads TGTGCCAGCAGCTCCCGCAGGGCCAACTCTGGAAACACCATATATTTT. V gene TRBV28 combines with J gene TRBJ1-3; weak D call: TRBD1 (5 bases). The V and J ends lost 6 bases and 0 bases respectively, with 15 bases between them. Germline CDR1 reads MDHEN; CDR2 reads SYDVKM. CDR3 length: 16 amino acids.

Comments on this clonotype: This beta chain lies outside the target of a library built for alpha chains; its clone size means little. This chain joins TRBV6-6 and TRBJ2-1; D is uncertain. V was clipped by 2 bases and J by 4 bases, with 9 bases between them. The CDR3 sequence is 14 residues long. The germline V gene has CDR1 MNHNY and CDR2 SVGAGI (reference sequence). As DNA, the CDR3 is TGTGCCAGCAGTTACGGGCAGGCGTACAATGAGCAGTTCTTC. It codes for CASSYGQAYNEQFF.

This clonotype was seen a handful of times. The library was designed around alpha chains, so this beta chain is a stray read whose abundance carries little weight. The chain couples TRBV6-1 to TRBJ2-5, with no clear D. Trimming pared 10 bases from V and 4 bases from J, leaving 13 bases between. The germline V gene has CDR1 MNHNS and CDR2 SASEGT. This CDR3 spans 12 amino acids. CDR3 protein: CATRTPTETQYF. The CDR3, as DNA: TGTGCCACCCGGACCCCGACAGAGACCCAGTACTTC.

About this clonotype itself: With the library built for alpha chains, this beta chain is off target and its frequency is not meaningful. This chain links TRBV20-1 with TRBJ1-5, with D tentatively TRBD1 (5 bases). The CDR3 is 14 amino acids. Germline V gene lookup returns CDR1 DFQATT and CDR2 SNEGSKA (reference sequence). V was pared by 0 bases and J by 7 bases, with 13 bases between. CDR3 nucleotides: TGCAGTGCTAGAGATAGGGCAGGGCGGCAGCCCCAGCATTTT. Translating it yields CSARDRAGRQPQHF.